Described below is a single T cell receptor beta chain sequence and its context. TCRdb re-called the 5' RACE reads through MiXCR, storing one row per CDR3 protein. The sample lists approximately 88,000 distinct CDR3 sequences, roughly 25% occurring once. This record comes from a study of T-cell memory formation after mild COVID-19. For the study at large: TCR clusters were largely donor specific.

This CDR3 has 14 amino acids. J lost 1 base, V lost 4 bases, and 5 bases had no gene match. CDR1 is SGHRS and CDR2 is YFSETQ in the germline V gene. The chain carries TRBV5-1 and TRBJ2-7; 7 bases agree with TRBD1. The specimen was PBMCs or a T cell subset sorted from them (not recorded which). The TCR sequence derives from a young man who had mild COVID-19 (a few samples of this study predate the infection). Cell type and time point are not known. The CDR3 protein is CASSVGTASYEQYF. CDR3 nucleotides: TGCGCCAGCAGCGTCGGGACAGCTTCCTACGAGCAGTACTTC.